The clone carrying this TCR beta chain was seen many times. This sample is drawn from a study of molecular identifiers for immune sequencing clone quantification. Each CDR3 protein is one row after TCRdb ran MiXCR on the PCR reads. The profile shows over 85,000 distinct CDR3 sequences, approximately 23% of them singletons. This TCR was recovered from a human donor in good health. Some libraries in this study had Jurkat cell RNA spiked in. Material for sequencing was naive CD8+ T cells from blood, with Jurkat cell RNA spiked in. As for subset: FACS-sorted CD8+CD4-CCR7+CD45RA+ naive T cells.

CDR3 amino acids: CASSPGTSNQPQHF. The CDR3 region has the DNA TGCGCCAGCAGTCCGGGTACAAGCAATCAGCCCCAGCATTTT. The rearrangement links TRBV5-1 to TRBJ1-5; the D is unclear. The CDR3 loop spans 14 amino acids. Germline CDR1 reads SGHRS; CDR2 reads YFSETQ. With 5 bases removed from V and 1 base from J, the gap between germline ends came to 10 bases.